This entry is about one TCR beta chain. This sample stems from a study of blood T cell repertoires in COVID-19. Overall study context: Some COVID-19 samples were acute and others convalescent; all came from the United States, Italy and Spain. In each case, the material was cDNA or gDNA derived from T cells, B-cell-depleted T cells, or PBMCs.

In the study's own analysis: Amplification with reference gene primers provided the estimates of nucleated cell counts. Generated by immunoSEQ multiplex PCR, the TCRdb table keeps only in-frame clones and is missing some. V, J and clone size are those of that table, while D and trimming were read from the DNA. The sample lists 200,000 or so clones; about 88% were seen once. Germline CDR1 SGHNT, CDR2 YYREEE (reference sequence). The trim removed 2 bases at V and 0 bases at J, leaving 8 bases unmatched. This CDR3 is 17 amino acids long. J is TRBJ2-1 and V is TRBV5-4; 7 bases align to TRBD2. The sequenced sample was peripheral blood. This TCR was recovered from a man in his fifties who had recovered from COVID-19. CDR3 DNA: TGTGCCAGCAGCTTTGGAACTAGCGTAAGCTCCTACAATGAGCAGTTCTTC. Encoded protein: CASSFGTSVSSYNEQFF.